The clone carrying this TCR beta chain was picked up many times. A library of TCRbeta sequences, prepared with unique molecular identifiers, was generated. TCRdb itself ran the PCR reads through MiXCR, one entry per CDR3 protein. The sample has roughly 300,000 distinct CDR3 sequences, 9.5% to 10% seen once. These data come from a study of T-cell reconstitution after alpha-beta-depleted transplantation in children. CDR1 and CDR2 from the germline V gene are LGHDT and YNNKEL (reference sequence). Trimming at V came to 8 bases and at J to 7 bases, leaving 9 bases not matched to a gene. The CDR3 loop spans 13 amino acids.

The rearrangement links TRBV3-1 to TRBJ1-1; 8 positions match TRBD1. The sequence was obtained from a human donor who donated a stem cell graft to a child with SCID. Source: PBMCs from the stem cell graft donor, taken from the stem cell graft. CDR3 sequence reads: CASQEQGVGEAFF. In DNA form, the CDR3 reads TGTGCCAGCCAAGAACAGGGGGTCGGTGAAGCTTTCTTT.